Each of the 8 T cell receptor beta chains below was sequenced from the same sample in a study of T-cell reconstitution after alpha-beta-depleted transplantation in children (dated by TCRdb to about 2016). The treatment or condition tag for this specimen amounts to: allogeneic hematopoietic cell transplantation with graft depleted of TCRalphabeta T cells and CD19 B cells. Library construction relied on PCR. The sequencing machine was an Illumina HiSeq 2500. To normalize quantification of the TCRbeta repertoire, the TCR libraries were built with molecular barcoding that relied on unique molecular identifiers. The public reads were quality trimmed at Q25 with fastp and then assembled into clones with MiXCR by TCRdb, keeping productive beta chains. A single entry per CDR3 protein holds the most common genes and DNA from its merged rows. Present in this sample are just over 200,000 distinct CDR3 sequences, roughly 9.1% of which were seen just once. The ten largest clones take up roughly 35% of the sample.

The sequences come from PBMCs, mostly from graft donor cells, collected 360 days after TCRalphabeta/CD19-depleted stem cell transplant. These receptors were obtained from a male patient under 10 years old who had a stem cell transplant for acute myeloid leukemia, so the T cells may come from the graft donor.

The chain links TRBV18 to TRBJ1-1; D ambiguous. V was trimmed by 2 bases and J by 7 bases, leaving 11 bases between them. Germline-derived CDR1 and CDR2 are KGHSH and LQKENI. CDR3 length equals 13 residues. The CDR3 loop is CASSPIAELEAFF. The CDR3, as DNA: TGTGCCAGCTCACCAATCGCGGAGCTTGAAGCTTTCTTT.

This clonotype was seen repeatedly, ten times or more. The gene calls are TRBV12-3 or TRBV12-4 and TRBJ2-7, with 7 bases matching TRBD2. Trimming took 6 bases from V and 5 from J; bases not matched to a gene: 7. The CDR3 loop spans 13 amino acids. CDR3 region: CASRTSGGDEQYF. As DNA, the CDR3 is TGTGCCAGCAGGACCTCGGGGGGAGACGAGCAGTACTTC.

This clonotype appeared many times. The genes are TRBV7-8 and TRBJ1-1; possible D gene TRBD1, 5 bases. This CDR3 has 15 amino acids. V lost 5 bases and J lost 0, with 13 bases in between. Germline V gene lookup returns CDR1 SGHVS and CDR2 FQNEAQ. In nucleotides, the CDR3 is TGTGCCAGCAGCCGAGGGGTAAGCATGAACACTGAAGCTTTCTTT. It specifies CASSRGVSMNTEAFF.

This clonotype turned up a few times. V gene TRBV6-1 combines with J gene TRBJ2-7; a weak D match, TRBD1 (6 bases). Trimming shortened V by 2 bases and J by 2 bases, and 13 bases separated the two germline ends. Germline CDR1 MNHNS, CDR2 SASEGT. The CDR3 has 15 amino acids. The CDR3: CASSERDTDTYEQYV. CDR3 coding DNA: TGTGCCAGCAGTGAAAGGGACACGGACACCTACGAGCAGTACGTC.

This clonotype was picked up many times. This chain connects TRBV7-2 to TRBJ2-7; 10 positions match TRBD2. V lost 3 bases, J lost 0 bases, and 2 bases stayed unmatched. The CDR3 sequence is 15 residues long. From germline, CDR1 is SGHTA and CDR2 FQGNSA. The CDR3 region has the DNA TGTGCCAGCAGCTTTGGACTAGCGGACTCCTACGAGCAGTACTTC. This codes for CASSFGLADSYEQYF.

This clonotype was picked up a small number of times. The CDR3 loop reads CASSVGQGADTQYF. The CDR3 bases are TGCGCCAGCAGCGTGGGACAGGGGGCAGATACGCAGTATTTT. This chain links TRBV5-1 with TRBJ2-3; 11 positions agree with TRBD1. The CDR3 is made up of 14 amino acids. Trimming took 4 bases from V and 4 from J; bases not matched to a gene: 2. Germline values: CDR1 SGHRS, CDR2 YFSETQ.

This clonotype was observed many times. The chain recombines TRBV7-2 with TRBJ2-1; 11 nucleotides agree with TRBD2. Germline assignment: CDR1 SGHTA and CDR2 FQGNSA. This CDR3 is built from 21 residues. Trimming cost V 5 bases and J 0 bases; bases outside gene matches: 18. The CDR3: CASSPWGGGTSGSSSYNEQFF. CDR3 DNA sequence: TGTGCCAGCAGCCCCTGGGGAGGGGGGACTAGCGGCTCGAGCTCCTACAATGAGCAGTTCTTC.

This clonotype was observed a handful of times. The V call is TRBV6-5, the J call TRBJ2-4; D possibly uses TRBD1 or TRBD2 (5 bases each). This CDR3 is 14 amino acids long. V was pared by 4 bases and J by 5 bases, with 12 bases between. Germline-derived CDR1 and CDR2 are MNHEY and SVGAGI. The CDR3 region has the DNA TGTGCCAGCAGTTCAGGGACCTGGGAAAACATTCAGTACTTC. The encoded protein is CASSSGTWENIQYF.